The 27 T cell receptor beta chains reported below all come from one sample, sequenced in a study of blood T cell repertoires in COVID-19. The table came from immunoSEQ multiplex PCR; TCRdb's copy has only in-frame clones and leaves some out. The table includes a few hundred thousand clones, 75% to 90% detected once. Sequencing used peripheral blood. The source is a human donor in a cohort sampled during active COVID-19.

The chain joins TRBV4-2 to TRBJ2-7; tentative D call: TRBD1 (6 bases). The V gene lost 1 base and the J gene lost 2 bases, with 12 bases spanning the gap. Germline CDR1 LGHNA, CDR2 YNFKEQ. This CDR3 is 15 amino acids long. CDR3 bases: TGTGCCAGCAGCCAAGTCCTGGGGGCGGCCTACGAGCAGTACTTC. Protein sequence: CASSQVLGAAYEQYF.

This clone has a single count. The rearrangement links TRBV3-1 (or the pseudogene TRBV3-2) to TRBJ2-2; 7 nucleotides align to TRBD1. J was trimmed by 0 bases and V by 4 bases; bases with no gene match: 5. This CDR3 spans 16 amino acids. CDR1 and CDR2 (germline): LGHDT, YNNKEL (reference sequence). The CDR3: CASSLPGQTNTGELFF. For the CDR3, the DNA is TGTGCCAGCAGCCTCCCGGGACAGACGAACACCGGGGAGCTGTTTTTT.

The rearrangement joins TRBV5-1 to TRBJ2-5; D might be TRBD1 (6 bases). V shed 1 base and J shed 1 base, with 17 bases lying between them. Looked up from germline, CDR1 is SGHRS and CDR2 is YFSETQ. This CDR3 has 17 residues. The CDR3 DNA reads TGCGCCAGCAGCTTGCACCTTCAGGGGAAAGGCCAAGAGACCCAGTACTTC. It yields the protein CASSLHLQGKGQETQYF.

This chain connects TRBV4-3 to TRBJ1-6; 10 bases are shared with TRBD1. The junction had 7 bases not matched to a gene; V was cut back by 5 bases and J by 9 bases. CDR1 LGHNA and CDR2 YSLEER come from the germline V gene. The length of the CDR3 is 15 residues. CDR3 DNA: TGCGCCAGCAGCAAATTGACAGGGGGCAGTTCACCCCTCCACTTT. This codes for CASSKLTGGSSPLHF.

J is TRBJ2-1 and V is TRBV7-9; the match to TRBD2 covers 13 bases. The V gene end was trimmed by 2 bases and the J gene end by 2 bases; junction bases not matched to a gene: 6. This CDR3 comprises 18 residues. Germline V gives CDR1 SEHNR, CDR2 FQNEAQ (reference sequence). This CDR3 reads CASSLLLAGGLTYNEQFF. The CDR3 DNA follows: TGTGCCAGCAGCTTATTACTAGCGGGAGGGCTAACCTACAATGAGCAGTTCTTC.

This chain joins TRBV11-3 and TRBJ2-7, with 11 bases matching TRBD1. In germline, CDR1 is SGHNT, CDR2 YENEEA. The CDR3 spans 15 residues. V trimming: 5 bases; J trimming: 2 bases; junction bases outside the gene matches: 5. The CDR3 protein is CASSLGQGAPYEQYF. CDR3 coding DNA: TGTGCCAGCAGCCTCGGACAGGGGGCCCCCTACGAGCAGTACTTC.

This rearrangement joins TRBV28 to TRBJ1-2; TRBD1 matches 8 bases. V lost 5 bases to trimming and J lost 4 bases; unmatched junction nucleotides: 15. The CDR3 is 17 residues long. Germline lookup yields CDR1 MDHEN and CDR2 SYDVKM. The CDR3 loop is CASSPPSDREDFYGYTF. The CDR3 nucleotides read TGTGCCAGCAGTCCGCCCTCGGACAGGGAGGACTTCTATGGCTACACCTTC.

The table lists this clone with a count of one. The chain links TRBV11-2 to TRBJ2-5; D is unresolved. The germline V gene has CDR1 SGHAT and CDR2 FQNNGV. The CDR3 sequence is 13 residues long. V was clipped by 0 bases and J by 9 bases, with 11 bases between them. The CDR3 loop reads CASSLDLTAAQYF. Here the CDR3 DNA reads TGTGCCAGCAGCTTAGATCTAACCGCCGCCCAGTACTTC.

The table lists this clone with a few counts. V usage is TRBV28 and J usage is TRBJ2-1, with D possibly being TRBD1 (5 bases). This CDR3 has 17 amino acids. Germline assignment: CDR1 MDHEN and CDR2 SYDVKM. Trimming removed 3 bases at V and 0 bases at J, with 15 bases between. CDR3 protein: CASSFPDKLLSYNEQFF. The CDR3 DNA reads TGTGCCAGCAGTTTCCCGGACAAGTTGCTCTCCTACAATGAGCAGTTCTTC.

The chain has TRBV11-2 and TRBJ1-1, with D maybe TRBD1 (6 bases). V was cut by 4 bases and J by 11 bases, with 14 bases left in between. The CDR3 consists of 12 residues. Germline V gene data show CDR1 as SGHAT and CDR2 as FQNNGV. This CDR3 is CASSYGQLGAFF. CDR3 nucleotide sequence: TGTGCCAGCAGCTATGGACAGTTAGGCGCTTTCTTT.

The gene calls are TRBV30 and TRBJ1-6, with TRBD1 matching 7 bases. V shed 8 bases, J shed 3 bases, and the junction held 10 bases outside the gene matches. The CDR3 spans 15 residues. Looked up from germline, CDR1 is GTSNPN and CDR2 is SVGIG (reference sequence). The DNA of the CDR3 is TGTGCCGCGAGTGGGGACAGAGTCTATAATTCACCCCTCCACTTT. Its translation is CAASGDRVYNSPLHF.

V is TRBV4-2 and J is TRBJ1-2; 8 bases fit TRBD1. After removal of 1 base from V and 4 bases from J, the junction contained 5 bases not matched to a gene. In germline, CDR1 is LGHNA, CDR2 YNFKEQ. This CDR3 region has 15 residues. CDR3 DNA sequence: TGTGCCAGCAGCCAAGGGCAGGGGGCTCCCTATGGCTACACCTTC. Protein product: CASSQGQGAPYGYTF.

As to this clone: A junction boundary mismatches the germline segment, possibly from a read error. The sample contains more than one DNA sequence encoding this CDR3. This chain links TRBV4-3 with TRBJ2-2; 7 bases fit TRBD1. This CDR3 has 17 residues. Germline loops: CDR1 LGHNA, CDR2 YSLEER. The CDR3 sequence: CASSQGSQGVRAGELFF. CDR3 in DNA: TGCGCCAGCAGCCAGGGATCCCAGGGGGTGAGGGCCGGGGAACTGTTTTTT.

The chain links TRBV28 to TRBJ2-7; 7 nucleotides line up with TRBD2. Trimming removed 2 bases from V and 3 bases from J; junction bases left unmatched: 7. There are 15 residues in the CDR3. Germline lookup yields CDR1 MDHEN and CDR2 SYDVKM. The CDR3 bases are TGTGCCAGCAGTTTACTGTCTAGCGGATTCTACGAGCAGTACTTC. Translation gives CASSLLSSGFYEQYF.

This chain connects TRBV18 to TRBJ2-1; 8 bases are a match to TRBD2. V trimming: 3 bases; J trimming: 8 bases; junction bases outside the gene matches: 12. This CDR3 is built from 16 residues. Germline lookup yields CDR1 KGHSH and CDR2 LQKENI. CDR3 sequence reads: CASSPQGTSVGDEQFF. The CDR3 DNA is TGTGCCAGCTCACCCCAAGGGACTAGTGTGGGGGATGAGCAGTTCTTC.

This sequence joins TRBV20-1 and TRBJ2-7; 11 nucleotides agree with TRBD1. The V and J ends lost 3 bases and 9 bases, in that order; junction bases with no gene match: 19. Per germline, CDR1 DFQATT and CDR2 SNEGSKA (reference sequence). This CDR3 is 17 amino acids long. CDR3 sequence reads: CSASGGTGGKTGSRQYF. The DNA of the CDR3 is TGCAGTGCTAGTGGGGGGACAGGGGGAAAGACGGGGTCGAGGCAGTACTTC.

The V call is TRBV7-8, the J call TRBJ1-4; 8 bases are a match to TRBD1. Germline V gene lookup returns CDR1 SGHVS and CDR2 FQNEAQ. The CDR3 contains 15 residues. V lost 5 bases, J lost 7 bases, and 9 bases stayed unmatched. CDR3 residues: CASSPWTGFGEKLFF. For the CDR3, the DNA is TGTGCCAGCAGCCCCTGGACAGGGTTCGGTGAAAAACTGTTTTTT.

This clone has more than one count but fewer than ten. CDR3 nucleotides: TGTGCCAGCAGCAATAGCGGACCGTACCAAGAGACCCAGTACTTC. Encoded protein: CASSNSGPYQETQYF. This chain joins TRBV28 and TRBJ2-5; possibly TRBD2 for D (6 bases). This CDR3 comprises 15 residues. Trimming shortened V by 6 bases and J by 0 bases, and 14 bases separated the two germline ends. From germline, CDR1 is MDHEN and CDR2 SYDVKM.

The chain links TRBV28 to TRBJ2-7; D is undetermined. Trimming took off 6 bases at V and 9 bases at J, with 21 bases between the two ends. The CDR3 spans 14 residues. Germline loops: CDR1 MDHEN, CDR2 SYDVKM. The CDR3, as DNA: TGTGCCAGCAGGCCGCTAGGTCCACCCCCTGGGCAGTACTTC. Translating gives CASRPLGPPPGQYF.

This chain connects TRBV27 to TRBJ2-4, with D perhaps matching TRBD2 (6 bases). V gave up 5 bases and J gave up 1 base, with 12 bases separating them. CDR1 and CDR2 from the germline V gene are MNHEY and SMNVEV (reference sequence). This CDR3 spans 15 amino acids. CDR3 in amino acids: CASSGAGRAKNIQYF. Here the CDR3 DNA reads TGTGCCAGCAGTGGGGCGGGAAGGGCCAAAAACATTCAGTACTTC.

This chain uses TRBV19 with TRBJ2-6; the D is unclear. Per germline, CDR1 LNHDA and CDR2 SQIVND (reference sequence). The germline V and J ends were trimmed by 3 bases and 0 bases, with 9 bases remaining between them. The CDR3 contains 16 residues. The CDR3 spells CASSIRRLSGANVLTF. The CDR3 DNA follows: TGTGCCAGTAGTATCCGCAGACTCTCTGGGGCCAACGTCCTGACTTTC.

The chain links TRBV7-2 to TRBJ1-4; TRBD1 matches 11 bases. Germline values: CDR1 SGHTA, CDR2 FQGNSA. J was trimmed by 3 bases and V by 3 bases; bases with no gene match: 9. This CDR3 spans 18 amino acids. Here the CDR3 reads CASSLSRDRGISNEKLFF. The DNA of the CDR3 is TGTGCCAGCAGCTTGAGTAGGGACAGGGGGATTTCTAATGAAAAACTGTTTTTT.

The chain combines TRBV28 with TRBJ1-3; 10 bases are shared with TRBD1. Germline CDR1 reads MDHEN; CDR2 reads SYDVKM. V lost 6 bases and J lost 3; bases outside the gene matches: 5. This CDR3 is built from 15 residues. The CDR3 loop is CASRTTGGFGNTIYF. The CDR3 bases are TGTGCCAGCAGAACGACAGGGGGCTTTGGAAACACCATATATTTT.

The chain joins TRBV30 to TRBJ1-2; TRBD1 is a possible D gene (6 bases). Germline CDR1 is GTSNPN and CDR2 is SVGIG (reference sequence). Trimming removed 2 bases from V and 4 bases from J, with 11 bases in between. This CDR3 has 13 residues. CDR3 sequence (DNA): TGTGCCTGGAGTCCATCAGGGGTCTATGGCTACACCTTC. Its protein product is CAWSPSGVYGYTF.

The chain links TRBV5-4 to TRBJ2-5; 8 bases are a match to TRBD2. Germline V gene lookup returns CDR1 SGHNT and CDR2 YYREEE (reference sequence). The CDR3 extends over 14 amino acids. With V trimmed by 4 bases and J by 5 bases, 7 bases remained unmatched. CDR3 sequence: CASSAGTRGETQYF. The DNA of the CDR3 is TGTGCCAGCAGCGCCGGGACTAGGGGGGAGACCCAGTACTTC.

This chain joins TRBV7-2 and TRBJ1-2; D call uncertain. Germline V gene sequence: CDR1 SGHTA, CDR2 FQGNSA. CDR3 length equals 14 residues. Trimming removed 3 bases from V and 2 bases from J, with 10 bases in between. CDR3 coding DNA: TGTGCCAGCAGCTTCGGGGTAGCCAACTATGGCTACACCTTC. It yields the protein CASSFGVANYGYTF.

The chain is built from TRBV6-2 or TRBV6-3 and TRBJ2-7, with D possibly being TRBD1 or TRBD2 (5 bases each). This CDR3 is built from 13 residues. CDR1 is MNHEY and CDR2 is SVGEGT in the germline V gene. V was trimmed by 6 bases and J by 3 bases, leaving 12 bases between them. This CDR3 is CASSRERHYEQYF. CDR3 DNA: TGTGCCAGCAGCAGGGAGCGACACTACGAGCAGTACTTC.